The TCR beta chain under discussion was sequenced for a study of T cell responses to AZD1222 COVID-19 vaccine. CDR3 length: 13 amino acids. The V and J ends lost 0 bases and 8 bases respectively, with 9 bases between them. Germline V CDR1 and CDR2: SGHNT, YYREEE (reference sequence). On this clone: Its antigen is undetermined.

Sequencing used immunoSEQ multiplex PCR; TCRdb keeps in-frame clones, though not all of them. Among 100,000 to 150,000 clones listed, 86% were seen once. Study conclusions and caveats: Nearly half of the spike-specific TCRs reportedly recognize variant regions that carry no mutations. Donors skewed white British and female; clonal diversity was possibly underestimated.

This clonotype was obtained from an adult who received the AZD1222 COVID-19 vaccine. Sequenced here: peripheral blood, sampled 28 days after the second AZD1222 dose. The chain joins TRBV5-4 to TRBJ1-3; TRBD1 is a possible D gene (6 bases). The CDR3 sequence is CASSLAGAHTIYF. CDR3 nucleotides: TGTGCCAGCAGCTTGGCAGGGGCGCACACCATATATTTT.